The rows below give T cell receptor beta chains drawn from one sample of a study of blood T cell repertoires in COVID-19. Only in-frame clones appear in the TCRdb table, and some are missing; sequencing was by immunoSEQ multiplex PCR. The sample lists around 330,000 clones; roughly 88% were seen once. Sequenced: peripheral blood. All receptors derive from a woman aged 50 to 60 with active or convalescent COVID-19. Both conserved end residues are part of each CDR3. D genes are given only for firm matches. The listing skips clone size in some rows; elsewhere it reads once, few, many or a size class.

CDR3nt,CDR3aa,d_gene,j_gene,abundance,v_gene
TGTGCCAGCAGTGAATACTCCGGGGAGACCCAGTACTTC,CASSEYSGETQYF,.,TRBJ2-5,.,TRBV6-4
TGCGCCATATACAGGGACTATAACTATGGCTACACCTTC,CAIYRDYNYGYTF,.,TRBJ1-2,.,TRBV10-1
TGTGCCAGCAGCCAAGGATCAGAGGTTTGGTACAATGAGCAGTTCTTC,CASSQGSEVWYNEQFF,.,TRBJ2-1,once,TRBV3-1/TRBV3-2
TGTGCCTGGAGTTCAGGACAGGGGAGCGCTGAAGCTTTCTTT,CAWSSGQGSAEAFF,TRBD1,TRBJ1-1,once,TRBV30
TGTGCCAGCTCTTGGGAGGGTCCCTCCTACGAGCAGTACTTC,CASSWEGPSYEQYF,TRBD2,TRBJ2-7,once,TRBV27
TGTGCCAGCAGCTTAGTACGTAAGCCCTACGAGCAGTACTTC,CASSLVRKPYEQYF,.,TRBJ2-7,.,TRBV7-2
TGTGCCAGTAGTATAGATCACAGGGGGTATTACAATGAGCAGTTCTTC,CASSIDHRGYYNEQFF,TRBD1,TRBJ2-1,.,TRBV19
TGTGCCAGCAGTTTAGTTAGCGGGAGGGGCGAGCAGTACTTC,CASSLVSGRGEQYF,TRBD2,TRBJ2-7,.,TRBV28
TGTGCCAGCAGTCAACAGGGGGCACAGTACGAGCAGTACTTC,CASSQQGAQYEQYF,TRBD1,TRBJ2-7,.,TRBV28
TGCGCCAGCAGCCAAGTCGCGCTAGCGGGAGATACCGGGGAGCTGTTTTTT,CASSQVALAGDTGELFF,TRBD2,TRBJ2-2,.,TRBV4-1
TGTGCCAGCACCACAGAAGACACTGAAGCTTTCTTT,CASTTEDTEAFF,.,TRBJ1-1,.,TRBV12-3/TRBV12-4
TGTGCCAGCAGTTATTCTCCCTTAGCAATGAACACTGAAGCTTTCTTT,CASSYSPLAMNTEAFF,.,TRBJ1-1,.,TRBV6-2/TRBV6-3
TGTGCCAGCAGACCTGATTACGGACAGGGCGGTGGCTACACCTTC,CASRPDYGQGGGYTF,TRBD1,TRBJ1-2,.,TRBV28
TGTGCCAGCAGTTCCAATGTCGCCCGATACAACCGCAGGAACTATGGCTACACCTTC,CASSSNVARYNRRNYGYTF,.,TRBJ1-2,.,TRBV28
TGCGCCAGCAGCTTGGGAGAGGGGGGGACCCTTTACTTC,CASSLGEGGTLYF,.,TRBJ2-7,once,TRBV5-1
TGCGCCAGCAGCTCGATGGGGCTGACAGGGGGAACTGAAGCTTTCTTT,CASSSMGLTGGTEAFF,TRBD1,TRBJ1-1,.,TRBV5-1
TGTGCCTGGAGTGTACGAGGCACTGAAGCTTTCTTT,CAWSVRGTEAFF,.,TRBJ1-1,.,TRBV30
TGTGCCAGCAGCATTTTACAGGGTCGCGGCTACACCTTC,CASSILQGRGYTF,.,TRBJ1-2,once,TRBV6-6
TGTGCCAGTACCTCAGGGGGAACTATTGGCTACACCTTC,CASTSGGTIGYTF,TRBD1,TRBJ1-2,.,TRBV19
TGTGCCAGCAGCTTGCGGGCAGGGTCTGACTATGGCTACACCTTC,CASSLRAGSDYGYTF,.,TRBJ1-2,.,TRBV5-6
TGTGCCAGCAGCCCTGTGACTTCTAGCACAGATACGCAGTATTTT,CASSPVTSSTDTQYF,.,TRBJ2-3,.,TRBV7-3
TGTGCCAGCAGCCAGGACAGGGGATTACGTGGCTACACCTTC,CASSQDRGLRGYTF,TRBD1,TRBJ1-2,.,TRBV3-1/TRBV3-2
TGTGCCAGCAGCAGACAGACGGAATACTCTGGAAACACCATATATTTT,CASSRQTEYSGNTIYF,.,TRBJ1-3,.,TRBV7-2
TGTGCCATCAGCGTCCCGGGACAGGGTAGATATGGCTACACCTTC,CAISVPGQGRYGYTF,TRBD1,TRBJ1-2,once,TRBV10-3
TGTGCCAGCAGCGTGGGGGGGTGGGACGGAAATAATTCACCCCTCCACTTT,CASSVGGWDGNNSPLHF,.,TRBJ1-6,.,TRBV9
TGTGCCAGCAGGCCTGGGACACTGGAAGAGGAGCGGAGTTCCTACGAGCAGTACTTC,CASRPGTLEEERSSYEQYF,.,TRBJ2-7,.,TRBV28
TGCGCCAGCAGCTTGGACGGGGTAGTCTATGGCTACACCTTC,CASSLDGVVYGYTF,.,TRBJ1-2,once,TRBV5-1
TGTGCCTGGAGTTCAGGTGATCCTAACTATGGCTACACCTTC,CAWSSGDPNYGYTF,.,TRBJ1-2,.,TRBV30
TGTGCCAGCAGCCTCCATGGGACGAGGGGGCTAAACTATGGCTACACCTTC,CASSLHGTRGLNYGYTF,TRBD1,TRBJ1-2,once,TRBV14
TGTGCCAGCAGTTCGGGGACTATGAGGGCAGATACGCAGTATTTT,CASSSGTMRADTQYF,TRBD2,TRBJ2-3,few,TRBV6-2/TRBV6-3
TGTGCCAGCAGTTACGTGTACAGCCACTATGGCTACACCTTC,CASSYVYSHYGYTF,.,TRBJ1-2,.,TRBV6-2/TRBV6-3
TGTGCCAGTAGTATTGGGGCAGGGGGCTACACTGAAGCTTTCTTT,CASSIGAGGYTEAFF,TRBD1,TRBJ1-1,.,TRBV19
TGTGCCAGCAGGTCCGGGACAGAGCAGTTCTTC,CASRSGTEQFF,.,TRBJ2-1,.,TRBV2
TGTGCCAGCAGCTCCGTGACTGCCCTGAACACTGAAGCTTTCTTT,CASSSVTALNTEAFF,.,TRBJ1-1,.,TRBV9
TGTGCCAGCAGCCCTCCCGGAGGGTCGCAGTACTTC,CASSPPGGSQYF,.,TRBJ2-7,.,TRBV3-1/TRBV3-2
TGTGCCAGCAGCTTACAGGGCAGCTCTTCCTACGAGCAGTACTTC,CASSLQGSSSYEQYF,.,TRBJ2-7,.,TRBV7-3
TGTGCCAGCAGTCCTAACCGCGGGGGGGCTTTCTTT,CASSPNRGGAFF,.,TRBJ1-1,.,TRBV28
TGTGCCAGCAGCCCCGACTATGGCGAGCAGTACTTC,CASSPDYGEQYF,.,TRBJ2-7,.,TRBV7-2
TGTGCCTGGAGTGTTCCTGGCGGGGTCACAGATACGCAGTATTTT,CAWSVPGGVTDTQYF,.,TRBJ2-3,.,TRBV30
TGTGCCAGTAATACGGGACAGAGGAACACTGAAGCTTTCTTT,CASNTGQRNTEAFF,TRBD1,TRBJ1-1,.,TRBV19
TGTGCCAGTAGACCCCCCGGACAGGGGGGCAAAGGCTACACCTTC,CASRPPGQGGKGYTF,TRBD1,TRBJ1-2,.,TRBV19
TGCGCCAGCAGCCCTTTCGACAGTCCTGAAGCTTTCTTT,CASSPFDSPEAFF,.,TRBJ1-1,.,TRBV5-1
TGCGCCAGCAGCCAAGAGTGGGCAGGGGTGGCTTTCTTT,CASSQEWAGVAFF,.,TRBJ1-1,.,TRBV4-3
TGTGCCAGCAGCCCTATGAAAGGGGGAACTGAAGCTTTCTTT,CASSPMKGGTEAFF,.,TRBJ1-1,.,TRBV7-9
TGTGCCAGTAGAGTCCCGGGACAGTCCTATGGCTACACCTTC,CASRVPGQSYGYTF,TRBD1,TRBJ1-2,.,TRBV19
TGTGCCAGCAGTGAATCGGAAGGGCCTCTCGGGGCTGGAAACACCATATATTTT,CASSESEGPLGAGNTIYF,.,TRBJ1-3,.,TRBV5-8
TGTGCCAGCAGTTGGGCTTATAGCAATCAGCCCCAGCATTTT,CASSWAYSNQPQHF,.,TRBJ1-5,.,TRBV6-2/TRBV6-3
TGCGCCAGCAGCTTGGATCGAAGGGGCGAAGCTTTCTTT,CASSLDRRGEAFF,.,TRBJ1-1,.,TRBV5-1
TGTGCCAGCAGTTTCCTCCACGGGGGGAATGAAAAACTGTTTTTT,CASSFLHGGNEKLFF,.,TRBJ1-4,.,TRBV28
TGTGCCAGCAGTACCAACAGGGTATACGAGCAGTACTTC,CASSTNRVYEQYF,.,TRBJ2-7,.,TRBV6-2/TRBV6-3
TGTGCCAGCAGCCTACAGGGTAACTATGGCTACACCTTC,CASSLQGNYGYTF,.,TRBJ1-2,.,TRBV6-2/TRBV6-3
TGTGCCAGCAACTGGGGACAGTATAATTCACCCCTCCACTTT,CASNWGQYNSPLHF,TRBD1,TRBJ1-6,.,TRBV6-5